What follows is one T cell receptor (beta chain) and its context. Generated by immunoSEQ multiplex PCR, the TCRdb table keeps only in-frame clones and is missing some. The table records tens of thousands of clones, roughly nine tenths of them present only once. Losses at the gene ends were 3 bases for V and 0 bases for J; bases not matched to a gene: 4. Germline values: CDR1 SGHRS, CDR2 YFSETQ. The CDR3 totals 15 residues. This specimen belongs to a study of blood T cell repertoires in COVID-19. The sample taken for sequencing was peripheral blood. The chain recombines TRBV5-1 with TRBJ1-1, with TRBD1 identical over 8 bases. The clonotype comes from a human donor in a cohort sampled during active COVID-19. The CDR3 nucleotides read TGCGCCAGCAGCTCGGACAGGGCAATGAACACTGAAGCTTTCTTT. It is translated as CASSSDRAMNTEAFF.